This entry lists 21 T cell receptor beta chains sequenced from one sample in a study of CD4+ T cells in melanoma (dated 2022 in TCRdb). Libraries were constructed by the immunoSEQ multiplex PCR assay. Here the immuneACCESS table is served through TCRdb, limited to in-frame sequences with V and J called. Missing clones are a known gap in these copies; in checked studies unresolved V genes cover under half, and the rest lacks a known reason. Here the sample has 55,000 or so clones; more than 60% occur a single time. About 5.1% of the sample rests with the top ten. Sample: tumor tissue. The receptors stem from a human donor with melanoma.

V is TRBV19 and J is TRBJ1-2; 9 nucleotides agree with TRBD1. This CDR3 region has 13 residues. V lost 4 bases, J lost 7 bases, and 4 bases stayed unmatched. CDR1 and CDR2 (germline): LNHDA, SQIVND (reference sequence). This CDR3 is CASSTTGGGGYTF. CDR3 nucleotides: TGTGCCAGTAGTACGACAGGGGGTGGTGGCTACACCTTC.

In this sample, this clone turned up once. This chain connects TRBV7-2 to TRBJ1-5; D is undetermined. From germline, CDR1 is SGHTA and CDR2 FQGNSA. This CDR3 is 12 amino acids long. Deletions cut 3 bases from V and 7 bases from J, with 7 bases between. This CDR3 reads CASSFPRQPQHF. In DNA, the CDR3 is TGTGCCAGCAGCTTCCCCCGGCAGCCCCAGCATTTT.

This clone was recorded only once. This chain uses TRBV6-5 with TRBJ1-5; D is unclear. Between the trimmed V and J ends, which lost 7 bases and 10 bases, there was a span of 20 bases. The CDR3 covers 14 residues. From germline, CDR1 is MNHEY and CDR2 SVGAGI. This CDR3 reads CASTHKIGPRPQHF. The CDR3 DNA follows: TGTGCCAGCACCCACAAGATCGGCCCGAGACCCCAGCATTTT.

This clone was recorded only once. The chain couples TRBV5-1 to TRBJ2-5; 7 nucleotides match TRBD2. CDR1 SGHRS and CDR2 YFSETQ come from the germline V gene. The CDR3 runs 14 residues. Losses at the gene ends were 5 bases for V and 4 bases for J; bases not matched to a gene: 8. The CDR3 spells CASSDRGGAETQYF. The CDR3 DNA reads TGCGCCAGCAGTGACCGCGGGGGAGCAGAGACCCAGTACTTC.

The chain recombines TRBV5-4 with TRBJ2-7; D is undetermined. The CDR3 runs 13 residues. V gave up 4 bases and J gave up 3 bases, with 11 bases separating them. The germline CDR1 and CDR2 sequences are SGHNT and YYREEE (reference sequence). CDR3 bases: TGTGCCAGCAGCCAAGATAGGGACTACGAGCAGTACTTC. Protein sequence: CASSQDRDYEQYF.

The V and J genes are TRBV11-2 and TRBJ1-6, with D unresolved. CDR3 length equals 13 residues. V dropped 5 bases and J dropped 9 bases, with 11 bases sitting between them. Germline V gene data show CDR1 as SGHAT and CDR2 as FQNNGV. Here the CDR3 reads CASSRTNTSPLHF. The CDR3, as DNA: TGTGCCAGCAGCCGGACTAACACTTCACCCCTCCACTTT. Full variable domain (remainder filled in from reference TRBV11-2 and TRBJ1-6): EAGVAQSPRYKIIEKRQSVAFWCNPISGHATLYWYQQILGQGPKLLIQFQNNGVVDDSQLPKDRFSAERLKGVDSTLKIQPAKLEDSAVYLCASSRTNTSPLHFGNGTRLTVT.

The rearrangement uses TRBV29-1 and TRBJ1-1; 7 bases match TRBD1. Germline V lookup: CDR1 SQVTM, CDR2 ANQGSEA. The CDR3 totals 17 residues. J lost 5 bases, V lost 0 bases, and 15 bases had no gene match. As DNA, the CDR3 is TGCAGCGTTGAAGATCCCTCTGATTCAGGGGGGAGAACTGAAGCTTTCTTT. This translates into CSVEDPSDSGGRTEAFF. Full variable domain (remainder filled in from reference TRBV29-1 and TRBJ1-1): SAVISQKPSRDICQRGTSLTIQCQVDSQVTMMFWYRQQPGQSLTLIATANQGSEATYESGFVIDKFPISRPNLTFSTLTVSNMSPEDSSIYLCSVEDPSDSGGRTEAFFGQGTRLTVV.

The J gene is TRBJ2-1, the V gene TRBV19, with TRBD1 matching 7 bases. Germline CDR1 LNHDA, CDR2 SQIVND (reference sequence). The CDR3 contains 13 residues. Losses at the gene ends were 1 base for V and 9 bases for J; bases not matched to a gene: 3. CDR3: CASSIGTGVEQFF. CDR3 nucleotides: TGTGCCAGTAGTATAGGGACAGGTGTTGAGCAGTTCTTC.

V gene TRBV10-3 combines with J gene TRBJ2-2; 7 bases line up with TRBD1. Germline lookup yields CDR1 ENHRY and CDR2 SYGVKD. The junction had 12 bases not matched to a gene; V was cut back by 7 bases and J by 7 bases. The CDR3 consists of 15 residues. The CDR3 bases are TGTGCCATCAACTCCAGACAGGGATCCGACGGGGAGCTGTTTTTT. This encodes CAINSRQGSDGELFF.

The V gene is TRBV7-8, the J gene TRBJ1-1; D remains unclear. Germline assignment: CDR1 SGHVS and CDR2 FQNEAQ. V dropped 0 bases and J dropped 1 base, with 6 bases sitting between them. This CDR3 comprises 14 residues. In nucleotides, the CDR3 is TGTGCCAGCAGCTTAGCGGAGCGGAACACTGAAGCTTTCTTT. Amino acids: CASSLAERNTEAFF.

The V gene is TRBV27, the J gene TRBJ2-2; no clear D gene. CDR1 is MNHEY, CDR2 SMNVEV, per germline (reference sequence). The length of the CDR3 is 13 residues. Trimming removed 2 bases at V and 6 bases at J, with 7 bases between. Here the CDR3 DNA reads TGTGCCAGCAGTTTAGGTGGGGCCGGGGAGCTGTTTTTT. Encoded protein: CASSLGGAGELFF.

The chain links TRBV28 to TRBJ2-7; 7 bases align to TRBD2. The CDR3 is made up of 14 amino acids. V shed 7 bases, J shed 6 bases, and the junction held 12 bases outside the gene matches. CDR1 and CDR2 (germline): MDHEN, SYDVKM. The chain's CDR3 is CASTGGGRGPEQYF. The DNA of the CDR3 is TGTGCCAGCACCGGGGGTGGGAGGGGCCCCGAGCAGTACTTC.

The chain combines TRBV7-9 with TRBJ2-1; either TRBD1 or TRBD2 may supply D (6 bases each). V was shortened by 2 bases and J by 5 bases, with 16 bases between the two germline ends. Germline V gene lookup returns CDR1 SEHNR and CDR2 FQNEAQ (reference sequence). The CDR3 runs 16 residues. Here the CDR3 DNA reads TGTGCCAGCAGCTTACCCCGGGGGCCCCCAAACAATGAGCAGTTCTTC. It yields the protein CASSLPRGPPNNEQFF. Full variable domain (missing parts from reference TRBV7-9 and TRBJ2-1): DTGVSQNPRHKITKRGQNVTFRCDPISEHNRLYWYRQTLGQGPEFLTYFQNEAQLEKSRLLSDRFSAERPKGSFSTLEIQRTEQGDSAMYLCASSLPRGPPNNEQFFGPGTRLTVL.

J is TRBJ1-3 and V is TRBV5-4; TRBD1 is a possible D gene (6 bases). The CDR3 length is 15 residues. Between the trimmed V and J ends, which lost 4 bases and 3 bases, there was a span of 14 bases. Germline lookup yields CDR1 SGHNT and CDR2 YYREEE (reference sequence). The CDR3: CASSPETGLGNTIYF. DNA for the CDR3: TGTGCCAGCAGCCCGGAAACAGGGCTTGGAAACACCATATATTTT.

This clone was recorded a few times. The chain links TRBV10-3 to TRBJ1-6; D uncertain. V gave up 8 bases and J gave up 5 bases, with 16 bases separating them. The CDR3 covers 15 residues. CDR1 and CDR2 (germline): ENHRY, SYGVKD. The CDR3 reads CAISLAKRDNSPLHF. The CDR3 bases are TGTGCCATCTCATTGGCCAAGCGGGATAATTCACCCCTCCACTTT.

V and J are TRBV7-8 and TRBJ2-7; D may be TRBD1 (5 bases). The CDR3 is made up of 16 amino acids. V was shortened by 0 bases and J by 1 base, with 13 bases between the two germline ends. Germline loops: CDR1 SGHVS, CDR2 FQNEAQ. The CDR3 coding sequence is TGTGCCAGCAGCTTAGCGATGGGCCAGGGTTCCTACGAGCAGTACTTC. This encodes CASSLAMGQGSYEQYF.

This clone was detected only once. The chain has TRBV11-2 and TRBJ2-3; D is perhaps TRBD2 (7 bases). The CDR3 is made up of 14 amino acids. Trimming took 6 bases from V and 3 from J, leaving 13 bases between them. Germline CDR1 SGHAT, CDR2 FQNNGV. In nucleotides, the CDR3 is TGTGCCAGCAGTAGGGGGGGGCCAACAGATACGCAGTATTTT. Its translation: CASSRGGPTDTQYF.

The genes are TRBV19 and TRBJ1-3; possible D gene TRBD1, 5 bases. Trimming pared 10 bases from V and 4 bases from J, leaving 20 bases between. The CDR3 is made up of 15 amino acids. Germline loops: CDR1 LNHDA, CDR2 SQIVND (reference sequence). In DNA, the CDR3 is TGTGCCACCCGCCCCACGGGGCCCGCGGGAAACACCATATATTTT. Its translation: CATRPTGPAGNTIYF.

This clone was seen a single time. V is TRBV19 and J is TRBJ2-7, with 11 bases identical to TRBD2. Germline-derived CDR1 and CDR2 are LNHDA and SQIVND (reference sequence). The V segment lost 6 bases and the J segment 1 base; nucleotides outside the gene matches: 2. The CDR3 has 14 residues. The CDR3 region is CASRPSGGSYEQYF. For the CDR3, the DNA is TGTGCCAGTAGACCTAGCGGGGGGTCCTACGAGCAGTACTTC. Full variable domain (outside the CDR3, taken from reference TRBV19 and TRBJ2-7): DGGITQSPKYLFRKEGQNVTLSCEQNLNHDAMYWYRQDPGQGLRLIYYSQIVNDFQKGDIAEGYSVSREKKESFPLTVTSAQKNPTAFYLCASRPSGGSYEQYFGPGTRLTVT.

The chain has TRBV11-2 and TRBJ1-1; weak D call: TRBD1 (6 bases). V was clipped by 2 bases and J by 1 base, with 8 bases between them. Germline lookup yields CDR1 SGHAT and CDR2 FQNNGV. The CDR3 spans 14 residues. This CDR3 is CASSLTQGNTEAFF. In DNA, the CDR3 is TGTGCCAGCAGCTTAACACAGGGGAACACTGAAGCTTTCTTT.

This chain links TRBV5-6 with TRBJ1-1; D is possibly TRBD1 (5 bases). The CDR3 loop spans 15 amino acids. Deletions cut 1 base from V and 4 bases from J, with 14 bases between. The germline CDR1 and CDR2 sequences are SGHDT and YYEEEE. The CDR3 nucleotides are TGTGCCAGCAGCTTGTATTGGTGGAGGGGCACTGAAGCTTTCTTT. It yields the protein CASSLYWWRGTEAFF.